This T cell receptor (beta chain) was recorded in a study of blood T cell repertoires in COVID-19. Across the whole study: There were acute and convalescent COVID-19 samples, and they came from the United States, Italy and Spain. T cells, B-cell-depleted T cells, or PBMCs supplied cDNA or gDNA.

Trimming cost V 0 bases and J 3 bases, with 12 bases left between them. The CDR3 is made up of 16 amino acids. The germline gives CDR1 MNHEY, CDR2 SVGEGT. Original data processing: Amplification of reference gene primers provided the estimated nucleated cell counts. Only in-frame clones appear in the TCRdb table, and some are missing; sequencing was by immunoSEQ multiplex PCR. V and J calls and clone size are as listed in that table; D and trimming were resolved from the DNA. The sample holds some 250,000 clones, approximately 90% seen once. The TCR was taken from a man aged 30 to 39 who had recovered from COVID-19. This rearrangement joins TRBV6-2 or TRBV6-3 to TRBJ1-5, with D tentatively TRBD1 (5 bases). Sequencing was done on a sample of peripheral blood. The CDR3 spells CASSYSDSPTNQPQHF. CDR3 in DNA: TGTGCCAGCAGTTACTCAGACAGCCCGACCAATCAGCCCCAGCATTTT.